Listed here are 5 T cell receptor beta chains from one sample, sequenced in a study of T cell responses to AZD1222 COVID-19 vaccine. Some clones are missing from TCRdb's copy, which holds only in-frame ones; the method was immunoSEQ multiplex PCR. This table has over 70,000 clones, about 91% appearing once. The source was peripheral blood, collected 28 days after the second AZD1222 dose. All receptors come from an adult who received the AZD1222 COVID-19 vaccine.

J is TRBJ1-6 and V is TRBV5-4, with 9 bases that match TRBD1. The germline V gene has CDR1 SGHNT and CDR2 YYREEE (reference sequence). The CDR3 runs 16 residues. V lost 5 bases and J lost 7; bases outside the gene matches: 10. The CDR3 bases are TGTGCCAGCAGACAACAGGGGGCTTTGCGCAATTCACCCCTCCACTTT. Residues: CASRQQGALRNSPLHF.

The gene calls are TRBV7-6 and TRBJ1-1; the D is unclear. Trimming took off 4 bases at V and 5 bases at J, with 8 bases between the two ends. This CDR3 has 12 residues. The germline CDR1 and CDR2 sequences are SGHVS and FNYEAQ. CDR3: CASSSRLTEAFF. CDR3 DNA: TGTGCCAGCAGCTCCCGGTTGACTGAAGCTTTCTTT.

The CDR3 region is CASRPTGTVADTQYF. DNA for the CDR3: TGTGCCAGCAGGCCGACAGGTACCGTCGCAGATACGCAGTATTTT. The V gene is TRBV6-5, the J gene TRBJ2-3; TRBD1 might be the D (6 bases). Between the trimmed V and J ends, which lost 6 bases and 4 bases, there was a span of 17 bases. CDR1 and CDR2 from the germline V gene are MNHEY and SVGAGI. This CDR3 has 15 residues.

Only one count was recorded for this clone. The rearrangement uses TRBV11-3 and TRBJ2-5, with D unresolved. Trimming removed 2 bases at V and 7 bases at J, with 17 bases between. The CDR3 contains 15 residues. Germline V gives CDR1 SGHNT, CDR2 YENEEA. The CDR3 DNA follows: TGTGCCAGCAGCTTAAGGTCGGATGCCCGAGGGACCCAGTACTTC. It yields the protein CASSLRSDARGTQYF.

This clone appeared once. V and J are TRBV15 and TRBJ2-1; D remains ambiguous. The length of the CDR3 is 17 residues. Germline V gene lookup returns CDR1 LNHNV and CDR2 YYDKDF (reference sequence). Trimming cost V 0 bases and J 5 bases, with 17 bases left between them. CDR3 region: CATSRDATSLINNEQFF. The CDR3 coding sequence is TGTGCCACCAGCAGAGACGCGACAAGTCTCATTAACAATGAGCAGTTCTTC.